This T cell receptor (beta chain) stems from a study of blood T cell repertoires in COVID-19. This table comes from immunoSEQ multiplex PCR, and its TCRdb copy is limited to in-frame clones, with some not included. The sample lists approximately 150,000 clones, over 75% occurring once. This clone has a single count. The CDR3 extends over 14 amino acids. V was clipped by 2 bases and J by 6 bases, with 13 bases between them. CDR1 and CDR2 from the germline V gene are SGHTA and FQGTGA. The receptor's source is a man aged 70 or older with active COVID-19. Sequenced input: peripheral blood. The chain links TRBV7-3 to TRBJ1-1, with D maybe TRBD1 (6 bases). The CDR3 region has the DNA TGTGCCAGCAGCTTAGGAAGACCAGGGGCTGAAGCTTTCTTT. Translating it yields CASSLGRPGAEAFF.